Included here is one T cell receptor beta chain sequence, with context. The CDR3 has 15 amino acids. CDR1 is SGHTA and CDR2 is FQGTGA in the germline V gene. Trimming removed 5 bases from V and 6 bases from J; junction bases left unmatched: 7. The sample comes from a study of blood T cell repertoires in COVID-19. The wider study: The cDNA or gDNA used as material had been derived from T cells, B-cell-depleted T cells, or PBMCs.

Generated by immunoSEQ multiplex PCR, the TCRdb table keeps only in-frame clones and is missing some. The sample contains around 320,000 clones, over 90% of which appear only once. The chain employs TRBV7-3 and TRBJ2-1, with TRBD2 identical over 10 bases. The sequence was obtained from a woman in her 30s who had been exposed to COVID-19. The sequenced sample was PBMCs or T cells enriched from blood (not recorded which). CDR3 amino acids: CASSLTSGVVNEQFF. The CDR3 nucleotides are TGTGCCAGCAGCCTTACTAGCGGGGTCGTCAATGAGCAGTTCTTC.